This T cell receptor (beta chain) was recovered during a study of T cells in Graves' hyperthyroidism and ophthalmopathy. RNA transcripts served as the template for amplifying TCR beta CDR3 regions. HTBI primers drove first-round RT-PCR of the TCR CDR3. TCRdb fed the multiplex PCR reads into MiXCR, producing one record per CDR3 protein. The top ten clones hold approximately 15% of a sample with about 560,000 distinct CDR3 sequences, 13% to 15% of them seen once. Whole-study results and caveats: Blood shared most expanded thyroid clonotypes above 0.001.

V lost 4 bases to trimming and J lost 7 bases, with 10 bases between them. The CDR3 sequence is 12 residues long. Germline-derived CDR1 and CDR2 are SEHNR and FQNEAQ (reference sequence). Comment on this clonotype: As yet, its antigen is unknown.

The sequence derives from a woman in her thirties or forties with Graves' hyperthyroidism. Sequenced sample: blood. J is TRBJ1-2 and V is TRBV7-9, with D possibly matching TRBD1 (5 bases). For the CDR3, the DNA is TGTGCCAGCAGCTCCGCAGGGACTGGCTACACCTTC. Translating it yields CASSSAGTGYTF.